The T cell receptor (beta chain) described here comes from a study of blood T cells in healthy people across ages (dated by TCRdb to 2014 to 2015). General notes on the study: In model experiments, roughly one uniquely barcoded TCR beta cDNA molecule per two T cells was captured by template switching. To track age-related changes in TCR beta repertoire diversity, the study relied on deep sequencing normalized with unique cDNA molecular identifiers. The donors were divided into four age groups: young (average approximately 15 years), middle-aged (around 37), aged (about 62) and long-lived (82). Donors of different ages were randomly distributed across sequencing lanes to avoid experimental bias. The study analyzed two additional independent replicas of 1 million unique cDNA reads from the same blood draw for two donors, one aged 18 to 30 and one aged 80 or older. The research as a whole found: Compared with the aged group, the long-lived group had more naive CD4+ T cells, fewer expanded clones and increased TCR diversity, a pattern suggesting age selection. Observed TCR beta diversity per million T cells fell roughly linearly with age, and a significant reduction was already apparent by age roughly 40. Bulk unsorted PBMC profiling prevented conclusive comparison of naive and antigen-experienced compartments. Donor CMV infection status was unknown, potentially confounding age-related changes in expanded clonotypes. Estimates of total diversity based on one million sequenced T cells were considered lower bounds and underestimates. Observed TCR beta diversity correlated strongly with the percentage of naive T cells measured by flow cytometry.

Trimming removed 1 base from V and 0 bases from J; the gene matches leave 7 bases unexplained. The CDR3, from cysteine to phenylalanine, totals 16 residues. Left in the record is the CDR3 DNA by itself, 48 bases read in frame from the first base. Via the germline V gene, CDR1 is SQVTM and CDR2 ANQGSEA. The sample holds a few counts of this clonotype. The antigen this receptor binds is unknown. Base qualities were left out, and no much larger clone turns up one base away. The library came from 5' RACE. A second PCR of about 6 to 11 cycles was performed with a sample-barcoded 5' primer and a J-beta primer mix. Each TCR beta cDNA molecule received a unique molecular identifier from a template-switch 5' adaptor carrying 12 random nucleotides. Each sample yielded at least 2.5 million CDR3-containing paired-end reads. All of the RNA was converted into first-strand cDNA using the Mint cDNA synthesis kit, with a TRBC-specific oligonucleotide serving as the primer. Following uracil-DNA glycosylase treatment, all cDNA underwent a first 18-cycle PCR with the universal primers M1SS and BC2_uni_R. For the original study's pipeline: Normalization of each sample was performed by random selection of 1 million high-quality reads, each carrying a distinct molecular identifier. Instead of being binned into consensus sequences, reads with shared molecular identifiers were discarded. CDR3 identification, clonotype clustering and error correction used MiTCR with a Q25 quality threshold and the strictest error-elimination algorithm. Lower-bound total TCR beta diversity was estimated with a nonparametric unseen species model using Euler transformation. TCRdb handled the public reads itself, with Q25 trimming in fastp and clone calling in MiXCR, and kept productive beta chains. Here each entry gathers all rows of one CDR3 protein and keeps the most common genes and DNA. TCRdb's processing, not the authors', yielded these V and J calls. The sample records some 1,800,000 distinct CDR3 sequences, about two fifths of which are singletons. The top ten clonotypes cover 23% of the sample.

Systemically healthy Caucasian individuals from Russia, approximately 39 in total and aged about 6 to 100 years, were included as donors. Roughly 11 milliliters of peripheral blood were drawn from each donor into EDTA-treated Vacutainer tubes. Ficoll-Paque density-gradient centrifugation was used to isolate PBMCs, with at least 7 million obtained per sample. Trizol reagent was used to extract total RNA from PBMCs, with at least 5.5 micrograms per sample. Naive CD45RAhigh/CD27high T cell percentages were measured by flow cytometry on a PBMC aliquot from every donor. The receptor chain draws on TRBV29-1 and TRBJ2-7, with 9 bases in between that match TRBD2. The sequence came from a human donor in good health. Sequencing was done on a sample of blood. The CDR3 has the sequence CSVEGPRGGRSYEQYF. The DNA sequence is TGCAGCGTTGAAGGCCCGCGGGGGGGACGCTCCTACGAGCAGTACTTC.